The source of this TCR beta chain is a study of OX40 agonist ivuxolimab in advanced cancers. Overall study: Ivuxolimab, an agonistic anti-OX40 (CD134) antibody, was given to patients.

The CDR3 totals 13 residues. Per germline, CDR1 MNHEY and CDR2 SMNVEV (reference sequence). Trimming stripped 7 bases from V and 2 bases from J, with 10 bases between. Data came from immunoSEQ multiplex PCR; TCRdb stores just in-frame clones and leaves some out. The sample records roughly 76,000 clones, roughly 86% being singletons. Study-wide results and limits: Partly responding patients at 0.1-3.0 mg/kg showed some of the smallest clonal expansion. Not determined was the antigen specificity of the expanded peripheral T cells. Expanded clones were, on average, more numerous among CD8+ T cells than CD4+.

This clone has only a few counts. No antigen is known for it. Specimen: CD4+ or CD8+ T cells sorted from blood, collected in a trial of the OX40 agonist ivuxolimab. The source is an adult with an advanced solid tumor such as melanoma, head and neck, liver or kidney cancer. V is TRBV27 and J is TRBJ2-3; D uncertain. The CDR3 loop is CASNRRSTDTQYF. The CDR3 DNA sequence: TGTGCCAGCAACCGGCGGTCCACAGATACGCAGTATTTT.